The entry below gives a single TCR beta chain sequence along with its context. This clone was picked up one time. It lacks a known antigen. No base-level quality is on record; no much larger clone is a single base apart. These data belong to a study of cytomegalovirus exposure and HLA in healthy donors (dated by TCRdb to the late 2010s). The study in broad terms: An earlier analysis of some 600 of the donors reported 250 to 350 Gb of sequence data and roughly 120 million unique TCR beta sequences obtained from about 200 million T cells. Besides the first cohort of around 700 subjects, a separate validation cohort made up of over a hundred different subjects was used. Donor age, sex, ethnicity and CMV serostatus were compiled together with the repertoire data. In the later analysis, no new phenotypic data were used to find candidate immune exposures; instead, reliance was placed on TCR beta sequences and their occurrence across donors. A later analysis re-analyzed previously published TCR beta repertoires from approximately 700 donors and added high-resolution HLA genotyping to study TCR occurrence patterns. The study aimed to test whether signatures of past pathogen exposure could be identified by cataloging public T cell receptors. Class I and class II HLA loci were covered by the typing at four-digit resolution. The T cell repertoires of 700 or so subjects were profiled by immunosequencing and related to cytomegalovirus serostatus. Of the 300 to 450 genotyped donors, around 81% fell in the genetic ancestry cluster associated with self-reported Caucasian donors. An earlier analysis of 587 of the donors applied high-throughput TCR beta sequencing to assess whether each TCR beta V gene segment acted as functional or pseudogenic. In a later genetic analysis, genome-wide SNP genotypes for about 55% of the roughly 700 donors were used, and that subset was treated as a discovery cohort. Every repertoire in the discovery cohort had been generated on one and the same sequencing platform. Among 300 to 500 genotyped donors of the cohort, an average of roughly 230,000 unique TCR beta nucleotide sequences was sequenced per donor, of which roughly 17% were non-productive. An early release covering roughly 600 HLA-typed donors comprised about 310 gigabases of sequencing data and 85 million or so unique TCR sequences. To predict cytomegalovirus infection status, the study combined high-throughput TCR immunosequencing, statistical association of individual TCRs with disease status, and machine learning. Four or five DR-DQ haplotypes were handled as single units for association and clustering because linkage in the cohort was strong. The number of donors typed differed by locus, with roughly 629-640 for A, B, C, DRB1 and DQB1, more than 500 for DQA1, about 610 for DPA1, and 472 for DPB1.

The germline V gene supplies CDR1 MNHEY and CDR2 SVGAGI. Trimming leaves V shorter by 6 bases and J shorter by 5 bases, with the junction holding 8 bases beyond the gene matches. Inclusive of the bounding cysteine and phenylalanine, the CDR3 is 15 residues long. The read is trimmed to its CDR3 DNA, 45 bases read in frame from base 1. The cohort was made up of about 610 healthy bone marrow donors. At the time of sampling, all cohort members were nominally healthy, though unrecorded immune exposures were likely present. The donor tested CMV seronegative, placing the donor among the approximately 360 seronegative members of the cohort. A peripheral blood sample was collected from each donor, and TCR beta sequencing was performed on peripheral blood mononuclear cells. Genomic DNA was extracted from the blood cell samples with the Qiagen DNeasy Blood Extraction Kit. Overall results and qualifications from the work: According to a later analysis, most CMV-associated TCR beta chains appeared to be HLA-restricted, and the HLA associations seemed to be driven largely by CMV exposure. The authors suggested that the approach could potentially be generalized to other disease states and immunological phenotypes. In a later genetic analysis, fewer N-insertions in productive TCRs were reported among donors in an Asian-associated ancestry cluster than the roughly 700-donor mean. The study gave a list of 150 to 200 TCR beta chains associated with cytomegalovirus. Compared with equally common non-associated chains, HLA-associated TCR beta chains in a later analysis were more clonally expanded and had lower generation probabilities. Linkage disequilibrium might explain the correlated functional status among segregating V segments, but an unknown experimental factor could not be excluded. Specific HLA alleles were associated with 15,000 to 20,000 TCR beta sequences at a false discovery rate of 0.05 in a later analysis. In an earlier analysis of some 540 of the donors, most TCR beta V segments appeared in productive rearrangements about 90% or about 30% of the time, broadly matching IMGT annotations. For the cohort, immune exposure information was limited to CMV serostatus. A group of highly shared sequence variants was considered likely to be a technical artifact of the sequencing pipeline. According to a later analysis, parvovirus B19, influenza, CMV and Epstein-Barr virus appeared linked to several top co-occurrence clusters. Because counts were too low, around 18 rarely observed V segments, including chromosome 9 orphons, were left out of the earlier analysis of 500 to 750 of the donors. A further reported finding was that TCR beta sequences accurately predicted the HLA-A and HLA-B alleles for most subjects in the first cohort. Because HLA typing was unavailable for some donors at each locus, only the typed subset was used in association tests. A few of the identified cytomegalovirus-associated TCR beta chains were confirmed in vitro to be specific for cytomegalovirus antigens. Roughly uniform sequencing depth across donors was assumed in presence/absence analyses, although this assumption may not hold. According to a later analysis, TCR association rates differed among HLA loci, with DRB1 alleles showing the most associated TCRs and HLA-C alleles showing the fewest. In this cohort, only TCR beta chains were sequenced, and detectable features were limited by the absence of alpha or paired-chain data. When HLA alleles, especially DR and DQ, strongly co-occurred, attributing TCR associations to individual alleles was difficult. Cytomegalovirus status was reported to be diagnosed by the classifier with high specificity and sensitivity in both the original and validation cohorts. Because the 87-base-pair reads could not distinguish some IMGT-functional V segments, including TRBV6-2 and TRBV6-3, those segments were excluded. While some public TCRs were present in many individuals, most TCR sequences turned up only very rarely across donors. V-gene and J-gene trimming of TCR beta chains was associated with a missense DCLRE1C variant in a later genetic analysis, and the association was replicated in an independent cohort.

Preparation of the library involved the immunoSEQ multiplex PCR assay. The multiplex PCR relied on a mix of 60 forward primers for TCR Vbeta segments and 13 reverse primers for TCR Jbeta segments. A multiplex PCR assay on genomic DNA amplified the CDR3 region of rearranged TCR beta genes. On the Illumina HiSeq System, the amplified TCR beta libraries were sequenced as 87-base-pair reads. Regarding the original processing steps: Across the 600 to 700 repertoires, a later analysis counted tens of millions of unique TCR beta chains, 9.5 million to 13 million of which were shared by at least two donors. A nearest-neighbor algorithm error-corrected the raw reads and collapsed the reads into unique sequences, merging closely related sequences to remove PCR and sequencing errors. CDR3 sequences were aligned to IMGT reference sequences to assign V, D and J gene segments. For a sequence to be retained, a match of at least six nucleotides to both a V gene segment and a J gene segment was required. Rearrangements were classified as productive when the CDR3 lacked stop codons and remained in frame with V and J, and all other rearrangements were classified as non-productive. CDR3 was defined according to IMGT convention as the region running from the second conserved V-encoded cysteine to the conserved J-encoded phenylalanine. The earlier analysis of roughly 590 of the donors excluded sequences that lacked an unambiguous match to a single V gene segment. In an earlier analysis of several hundred of the donors, a V segment was called functional when productive rearrangements were above 56.7%, and segregating when the standard deviation between donors exceeded 5%. To diagnose cytomegalovirus status from the catalog of TCR beta chain sequences, a statistical classification framework was built. In a later analysis, TCR nucleotide sequences were compared against IMGT/GENE-DB human TR gene sequences so that V and J genes could be assigned. A later analysis assigned CDR3 sequences and most-parsimonious VDJ recombination scenarios with the TCRdist pipeline. In a later analysis, every TCR beta chain was defined by the combination of its CDR3 amino acid sequence and its V-gene family, and reads without a unique V-gene family were dropped. To address suspected cross-contamination and a sequencing artifact, a later analysis removed some 620 highly shared, low-generation-probability nucleotide sequences. A later analysis calculated a clonal expansion index for each public chain from normalized within-repertoire ranks of inferred template counts. A later analysis computed generation probabilities with a VDJ recombination model fitted to out-of-frame rearrangements, and checked the results against IGoR. In a later analysis, hypergeometric tests were used to score TCR-TCR, TCR-HLA and TCR-CMV co-occurrence, with a repertoire-size bias correction applied to TCR pairs. A later analysis estimated false discovery rates by permuting HLA or CMV assignments 20 times. In a later analysis, co-occurring TCRs were grouped using DBSCAN, and TCRdist sequence similarity was added for clustering within HLA-allele-positive subsets. Repertoires with fewer than 30,000 or more than 120,000 public chains were left out of co-occurrence clustering, as were five repertoires with anomalous nucleotide sharing. TCRdb obtained this table from immuneACCESS and retained in-frame rearrangements with V and J assigned. These tables miss some clones; where compared with another copy, unresolved V genes account for less than half of the shortfall, and the remainder is unexplained. D and trimming were read from the DNA, whereas the V and J calls and clone size are those reported in that table. For this sample the table gives around 100,000 clones, of which around three quarters were detected only once. The ten top clones hold about 7.3% of the sample.

The material sequenced was PBMCs. This chain joins TRBV6-5 to TRBJ2-3, with 10 bases aligning to TRBD2. The clonotype comes from a man younger than 40 in good health and CMV-seronegative. The DNA sequence reads TGTGCCAGCAGGAGCGGGGGGGCATTTATAGATACGCAGTATTTT. It encodes CASRSGGAFIDTQYF.